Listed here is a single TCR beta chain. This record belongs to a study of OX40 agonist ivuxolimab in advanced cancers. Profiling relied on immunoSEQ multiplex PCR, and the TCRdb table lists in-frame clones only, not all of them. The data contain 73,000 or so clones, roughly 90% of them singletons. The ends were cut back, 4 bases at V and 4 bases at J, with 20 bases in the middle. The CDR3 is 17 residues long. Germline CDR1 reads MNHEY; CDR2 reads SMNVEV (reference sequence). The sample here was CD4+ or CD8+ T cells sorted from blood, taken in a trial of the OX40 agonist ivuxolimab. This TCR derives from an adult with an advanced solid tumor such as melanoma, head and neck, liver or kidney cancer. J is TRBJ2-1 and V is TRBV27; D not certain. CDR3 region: CASSWLSGGVPYNEQFF. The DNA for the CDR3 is TGTGCCAGCAGTTGGTTGTCTGGCGGAGTCCCTTACAATGAGCAGTTCTTC.